Listed here is a single TCR beta chain. The antigen remains undetermined. Researchers ran the PCR with 60 Vbeta and 13 Jbeta primers. Data came from immunoSEQ multiplex PCR; TCRdb stores just in-frame clones and leaves some out. The sample records roughly 160,000 clones, over 75% being singletons. The data belong to a study of cytomegalovirus exposure and HLA in healthy donors. At the level of the study: Researchers found that about four fifths of over 350 genotyped donors fell within the Caucasian-associated ancestry cluster.

The CDR3 is made up of 17 amino acids. Germline V gene data show CDR1 as SGHVS and CDR2 as FNYEAQ. Trimming removed 0 bases from V and 1 base from J, with 13 bases in between. Healthy bone marrow donors made up the donor group. Donors had nominal health at sampling but likely had unrecorded immune exposures. Study observations and caveats: TRBV6-2, TRBV6-3 and some other V segments were excluded as indistinguishable.

This clonotype was obtained from a male donor in good health and CMV-seronegative. This rearrangement joins TRBV7-6 to TRBJ1-5, with unresolved D. The sequencing sample was made of PBMCs. Written as DNA, the CDR3 is TGTGCCAGCAGCTTAGCCGTAGACGGGGTCAGCAATCAGCCCCAGCATTTT. This gives the protein CASSLAVDGVSNQPQHF.